A selection of T cell receptor beta chains follows, all from one sample in a study of identical twins. TCRdb analysed the 5' RACE reads with MiXCR anew, one entry per CDR3 protein. The repertoire holds about 290,000 distinct CDR3 sequences, over 8.5% seen once, with roughly 6.8% in the top ten. The sample also formed part of further work on yellow fever vaccine responses in identical twins.

The sequencing input was CD8+ T cells sorted from blood. These receptors originate from a woman in her late teens or twenties in good health. CDR3s include the opening cysteine and the closing phenylalanine or tryptophan. Fields, in order: CDR3 DNA, CDR3 protein, V gene, J gene, D gene, clone size. A D gene is named only where the DNA matches it firmly. The size of a clone is reported for some rows only, either as once, few or many, or as a class for expanded clones.

cdr3_nt: TGTGCCAGCAGCCGAGGGGACGGATCGTACGAGCAGTACTTC
cdr3_aa: CASSRGDGSYEQYF
v_call: TRBV7-9
j_call: TRBJ2-7
d_call: NA
clone_size: few

cdr3_nt: TGTGCCAGCAGCTCACAGGGTAGGAACGATGGCTACACCTTC
cdr3_aa: CASSSQGRNDGYTF
v_call: TRBV7-9
j_call: TRBJ1-2
d_call: NA
clone_size: few

cdr3_nt: TGTGCCAGCGGGCCCAGGGGGAGGGGGCAGTTCTTC
cdr3_aa: CASGPRGRGQFF
v_call: TRBV25-1
j_call: TRBJ2-1
d_call: NA
clone_size: few

cdr3_nt: TGTGCCAGCAGTTTTAGCAGCAATAATTCACCCCTCCACTTT
cdr3_aa: CASSFSSNNSPLHF
v_call: TRBV12-3/TRBV12-4
j_call: TRBJ1-6
d_call: NA
clone_size: few

cdr3_nt: TGTGCCAGCAGCCCCGCTTTGTCTAGCGGGGGACCCGAGCAGTACTTC
cdr3_aa: CASSPALSSGGPEQYF
v_call: TRBV7-9
j_call: TRBJ2-7
d_call: TRBD2
clone_size: few

cdr3_nt: TGTGCCAGCAGCCCGGGACAGCCCTATGGCTACACCTTC
cdr3_aa: CASSPGQPYGYTF
v_call: TRBV12-3/TRBV12-4
j_call: TRBJ1-2
d_call: TRBD1
clone_size: many

cdr3_nt: TGTGCCAGCAGTGACTCTATAGAGGGAGGGCCGAATGAGCAGTTCTTC
cdr3_aa: CASSDSIEGGPNEQFF
v_call: TRBV6-4
j_call: TRBJ2-1
d_call: TRBD2
clone_size: few

cdr3_nt: TGTGCCAGCAGCGCACGGACAGGGATGTACCAAGAGACCCAGTACTTC
cdr3_aa: CASSARTGMYQETQYF
v_call: TRBV7-9
j_call: TRBJ2-5
d_call: TRBD1
clone_size: many

cdr3_nt: TGTGCCAGCAGCTCGACAGGGGGCCAGGGCACAGATACGCAGTATTTT
cdr3_aa: CASSSTGGQGTDTQYF
v_call: TRBV7-9
j_call: TRBJ2-3
d_call: TRBD1
clone_size: many

cdr3_nt: TGTGCCAGCAGGACCGGGACTAGCGGCACAGATACGCAGTATTTT
cdr3_aa: CASRTGTSGTDTQYF
v_call: TRBV11-2
j_call: TRBJ2-3
d_call: TRBD2
clone_size: many

cdr3_nt: TGTGCCAGCAGCGTAGGACAGTTCTCCTACGAGCAGTACTTC
cdr3_aa: CASSVGQFSYEQYF
v_call: TRBV9
j_call: TRBJ2-7
d_call: NA
clone_size: NA

cdr3_nt: TGTGCCAGCAGCTTAGGTCAGGGGGGTGGTACGACTGAAGCTTTCTTT
cdr3_aa: CASSLGQGGGTTEAFF
v_call: TRBV7-9
j_call: TRBJ1-1
d_call: TRBD1
clone_size: few

cdr3_nt: TGTGCCAGCAGCGCGCCGACCGGGACAGTCCCCCTGGTGTCCTACGAGCAGTACTTC
cdr3_aa: CASSAPTGTVPLVSYEQYF
v_call: TRBV7-8
j_call: TRBJ2-7
d_call: TRBD1
clone_size: NA

cdr3_nt: TGCAGTGCTAGAGTGCCCTCTAGCTACAATGAGCAGTTCTTC
cdr3_aa: CSARVPSSYNEQFF
v_call: TRBV20-1
j_call: TRBJ2-1
d_call: NA
clone_size: NA

cdr3_nt: TGTGCCAGCAGGCACTACCGGGACAGTGCACCCTACGAGCAGTACTTC
cdr3_aa: CASRHYRDSAPYEQYF
v_call: TRBV6-1
j_call: TRBJ2-7
d_call: TRBD1
clone_size: many

cdr3_nt: TGCAGCGTTCCCACAATTGGAAAACAGGGGAGCTATGGCTACACCTTC
cdr3_aa: CSVPTIGKQGSYGYTF
v_call: TRBV29-1
j_call: TRBJ1-2
d_call: TRBD1
clone_size: many

cdr3_nt: TGTGCCAGCAGCGTAGACCCAGCGGAGATTTACAATGAGCAGTTCTTC
cdr3_aa: CASSVDPAEIYNEQFF
v_call: TRBV9
j_call: TRBJ2-1
d_call: NA
clone_size: NA

cdr3_nt: TGCAGCGTTCTCTCCGAGGCCGGAGAAGATACGCAGTATTTT
cdr3_aa: CSVLSEAGEDTQYF
v_call: TRBV29-1
j_call: TRBJ2-3
d_call: NA
clone_size: many

cdr3_nt: TGCAGCGTTCAGGTGGCGAGCTCCTACGAGCAGTACTTC
cdr3_aa: CSVQVASSYEQYF
v_call: TRBV29-1
j_call: TRBJ2-7
d_call: NA
clone_size: many

cdr3_nt: TGTGCCAGCAGTGAAGCAGGGCATTGGGGCTACACCTTC
cdr3_aa: CASSEAGHWGYTF
v_call: TRBV6-1
j_call: TRBJ1-2
d_call: NA
clone_size: many

cdr3_nt: TGTGCCAGCACCGTAAAGGGCAGCTCTGGAAACACCATATATTTT
cdr3_aa: CASTVKGSSGNTIYF
v_call: TRBV7-2
j_call: TRBJ1-3
d_call: NA
clone_size: NA

cdr3_nt: TGTGCCAGCAGTTACGGGACAGGGGTCACTGAAGCTTTCTTT
cdr3_aa: CASSYGTGVTEAFF
v_call: TRBV6-5
j_call: TRBJ1-1
d_call: TRBD1
clone_size: NA

cdr3_nt: TGTGCCAGCAGTGACCGGGCCGGAAGCGAGACCCAGTACTTC
cdr3_aa: CASSDRAGSETQYF
v_call: TRBV28
j_call: TRBJ2-5
d_call: NA
clone_size: many

cdr3_nt: TGTGCCAGCAGCTTAGTCGGCAGCACCTTCTCCTACGAGCAGTACTTC
cdr3_aa: CASSLVGSTFSYEQYF
v_call: TRBV7-9
j_call: TRBJ2-7
d_call: NA
clone_size: NA

cdr3_nt: TGCAGCGTTGAAGGCCAAGAGACCCAGTACTTC
cdr3_aa: CSVEGQETQYF
v_call: TRBV29-1
j_call: TRBJ2-5
d_call: NA
clone_size: many

cdr3_nt: TGTGCCAGCAGCTTAGCGGAAGCGGGAGGGGAGGTCACCGGGGAGCTGTTTTTT
cdr3_aa: CASSLAEAGGEVTGELFF
v_call: TRBV7-6
j_call: TRBJ2-2
d_call: TRBD2
clone_size: many

cdr3_nt: TGTGCCTGGAGGTGGGACCACTCGGACAGAGAGCAGTACTTC
cdr3_aa: CAWRWDHSDREQYF
v_call: TRBV30
j_call: TRBJ2-7
d_call: NA
clone_size: few

cdr3_nt: TGTGCCAGCAGCCGCCCTCCAGGGTTAAACGACTACGAGCAGTACTTC
cdr3_aa: CASSRPPGLNDYEQYF
v_call: TRBV2
j_call: TRBJ2-7
d_call: NA
clone_size: few